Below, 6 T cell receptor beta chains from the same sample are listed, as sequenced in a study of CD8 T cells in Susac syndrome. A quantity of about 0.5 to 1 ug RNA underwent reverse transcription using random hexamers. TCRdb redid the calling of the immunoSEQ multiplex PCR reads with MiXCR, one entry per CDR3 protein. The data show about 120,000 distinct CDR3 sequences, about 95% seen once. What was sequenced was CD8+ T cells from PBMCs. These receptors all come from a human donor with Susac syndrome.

The CDR3 sequence is CATSKRDPLYGQPQHF. CDR3 DNA sequence: TGTGCCACCAGCAAAAGGGACCCTCTTTATGGTCAGCCCCAGCATTTT. This chain links TRBV15 with TRBJ1-5; a weak D match, TRBD1 (5 bases). The CDR3 covers 16 residues. CDR1 is LNHNV, CDR2 YYDKDF, per germline (reference sequence). The V gene lost 4 bases and the J gene lost 6 bases, with 19 bases spanning the gap.

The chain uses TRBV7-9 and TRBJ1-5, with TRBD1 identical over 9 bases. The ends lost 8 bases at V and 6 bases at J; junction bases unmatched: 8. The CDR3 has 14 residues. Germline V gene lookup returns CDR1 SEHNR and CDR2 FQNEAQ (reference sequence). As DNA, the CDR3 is TGTGCCAGCGGAGAAACAGGGGGCGGTCAGCCCCAGCATTTT. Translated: CASGETGGGQPQHF.

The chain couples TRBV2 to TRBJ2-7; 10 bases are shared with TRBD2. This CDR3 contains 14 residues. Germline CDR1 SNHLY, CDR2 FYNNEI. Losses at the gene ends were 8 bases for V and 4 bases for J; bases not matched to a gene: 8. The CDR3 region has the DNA TGTGCCAGCGGATCTAGCGGGGGTTCATACGAGCAGTACTTC. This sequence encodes CASGSSGGSYEQYF.

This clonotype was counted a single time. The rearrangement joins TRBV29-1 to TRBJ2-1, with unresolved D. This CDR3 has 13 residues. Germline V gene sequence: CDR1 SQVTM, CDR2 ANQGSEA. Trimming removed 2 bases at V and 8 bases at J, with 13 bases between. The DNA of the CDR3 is TGCAGCGTTGAACGGTCAGAGGAATATGAGCAGTTCTTC. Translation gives CSVERSEEYEQFF.

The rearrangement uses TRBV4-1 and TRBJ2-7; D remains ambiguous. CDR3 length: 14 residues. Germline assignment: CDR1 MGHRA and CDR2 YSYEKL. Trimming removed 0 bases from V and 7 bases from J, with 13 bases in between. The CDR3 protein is CASSQDNVDGEQYF. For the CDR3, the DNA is TGCGCCAGCAGCCAAGATAACGTTGACGGAGAGCAGTACTTC.

In DNA, the CDR3 is TGCAGCGCCGCGTCCCGGGACACCAGTGGCTACACCTTC. This codes for CSAASRDTSGYTF. V usage is TRBV29-1 and J usage is TRBJ1-2, with D possibly matching TRBD1 (6 bases). V was cut by 7 bases and J by 7 bases, with 19 bases left in between. This CDR3 comprises 13 residues. Germline values: CDR1 SQVTM, CDR2 ANQGSEA.